This T cell receptor (beta chain) was retrieved from a study of tumor-infiltrating lymphocytes in localized non-small cell lung cancer. Turning to the study itself: The cohort mixed smokers and never-smokers, several histologies, and some post-neoadjuvant-chemotherapy samples.

Generated by immunoSEQ multiplex PCR, the TCRdb table keeps only in-frame clones and is missing some. The data hold more than 8,500 clones, with roughly four fifths observed a single time. Looked up from germline, CDR1 is SGHKS and CDR2 is YYEKEE (reference sequence). The CDR3 runs 14 residues. Trimming removed 0 bases at V and 9 bases at J, with 13 bases between. This TCR derives from a human donor with non-small cell lung cancer. The sample taken for sequencing was uninvolved lung tissue not adjacent to the tumor. V and J are TRBV5-5 and TRBJ2-1; a weak D match, TRBD2 (6 bases). CDR3 in amino acids: CASSLEPGLGEQFF. For the CDR3, the DNA is TGTGCCAGCAGCTTGGAACCGGGACTGGGTGAGCAGTTCTTC.